This T cell receptor beta chain was recorded in a study of graft-versus-host responses after intestinal transplantation. In the study overall: Recipients were given multivisceral, liver-intestinal, or isolated intestinal transplants. Notes on the study in general: Recipient bone marrow held GvH clones, some seen earlier in ileum or blood. Elevated graft-versus-host to host-versus-graft clonal ratios in allografts were recorded for patients with graft-donor T cell macrochimerism. Declines in HvG clones occurring early post-transplant were associated with peak circulating GvH clone levels.

Per the germline V gene, CDR1 is MDHEN and CDR2 is SYDVKM. CDR3 length equals 15 residues. V was trimmed by 3 bases and J by 2 bases, leaving 11 bases between them. About this clone itself: Its antigen is not identified.

Clones were sequenced by immunoSEQ multiplex PCR, and TCRdb holds only the in-frame ones, with some missing. Here the sample spans around 50,000 clones, about 87% being singletons. The specimen was PBMCs, collected 26 days after transplant. The origin of this receptor is a human patient who received an intestinal transplant, so some T cells may come from the graft donor. The V and J genes are TRBV28 and TRBJ1-5; tentative D call: TRBD1 (6 bases). This CDR3 is CASSFDRLGNQPQHF. The CDR3 nucleotides read TGTGCCAGCAGTTTTGACAGGTTGGGCAATCAGCCCCAGCATTTT.